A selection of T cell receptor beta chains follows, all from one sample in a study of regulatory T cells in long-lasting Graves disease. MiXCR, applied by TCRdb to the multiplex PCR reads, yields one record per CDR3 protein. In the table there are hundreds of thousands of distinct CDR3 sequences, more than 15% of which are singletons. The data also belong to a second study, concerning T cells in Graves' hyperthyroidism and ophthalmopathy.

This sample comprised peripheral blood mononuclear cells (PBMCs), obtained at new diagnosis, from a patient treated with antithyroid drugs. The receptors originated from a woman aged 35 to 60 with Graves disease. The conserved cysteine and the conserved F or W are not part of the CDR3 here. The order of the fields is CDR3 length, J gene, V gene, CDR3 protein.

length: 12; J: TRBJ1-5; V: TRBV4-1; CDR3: ASSPGGQSRPQH
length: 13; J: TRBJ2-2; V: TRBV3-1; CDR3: ASSQGGVVPGELF
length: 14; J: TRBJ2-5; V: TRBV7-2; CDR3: ASSLRPQGARETQY
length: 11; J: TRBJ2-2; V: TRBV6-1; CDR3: ASNSEGAGELF
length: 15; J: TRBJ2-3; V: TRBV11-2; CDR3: ASSFPRDSGTTDTQY
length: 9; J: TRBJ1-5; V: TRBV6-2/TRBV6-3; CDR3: ASGPNQPQH
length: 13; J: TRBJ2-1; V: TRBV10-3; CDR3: AISGQGGSYNEQF
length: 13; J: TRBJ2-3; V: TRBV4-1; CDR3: ASSQQGKGTDTQY
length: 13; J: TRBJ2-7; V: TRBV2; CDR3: ASMGGDYRSYEQY
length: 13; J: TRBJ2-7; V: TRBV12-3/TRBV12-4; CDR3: ASSLLGLPIGEQY
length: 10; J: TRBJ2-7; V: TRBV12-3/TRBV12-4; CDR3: ASRGHSYEQY
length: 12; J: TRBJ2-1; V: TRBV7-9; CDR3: ASSLAGVRTEQF
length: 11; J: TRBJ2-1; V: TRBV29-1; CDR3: SVEGAGERKQF
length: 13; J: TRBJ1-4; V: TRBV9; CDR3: ASSVEGDPWEKLF
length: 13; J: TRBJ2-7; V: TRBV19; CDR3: ASSLPNAAVYEQY
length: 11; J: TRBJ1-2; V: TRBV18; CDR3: ASSPTSDSGYT
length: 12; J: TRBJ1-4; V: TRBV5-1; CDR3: ASSLQPTNEKLF
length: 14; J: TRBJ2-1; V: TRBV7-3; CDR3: ASSLERGGQVNEQF
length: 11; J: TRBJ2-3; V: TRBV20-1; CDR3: SATTGNTDTQY
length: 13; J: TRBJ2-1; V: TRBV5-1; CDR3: ASSSQPTGADEQF
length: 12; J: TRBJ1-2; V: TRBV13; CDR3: ASSLGQTSVGYT
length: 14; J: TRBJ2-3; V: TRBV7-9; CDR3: ASSPLGTRSTDTQY
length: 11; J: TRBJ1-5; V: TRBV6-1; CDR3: ASSGTGGAPQH
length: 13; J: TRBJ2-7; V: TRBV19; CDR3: ASSPAQAGGYEQY
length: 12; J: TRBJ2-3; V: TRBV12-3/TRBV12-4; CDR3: ASSNPGSTDTQY
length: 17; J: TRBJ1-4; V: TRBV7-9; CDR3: ASSLVGTGGRGTNEKLF
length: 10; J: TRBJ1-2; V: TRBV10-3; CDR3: AISETKGGYT
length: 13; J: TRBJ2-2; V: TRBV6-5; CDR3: ASSYLRVYTGELF
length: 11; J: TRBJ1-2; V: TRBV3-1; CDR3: ASSQLGDYGYT
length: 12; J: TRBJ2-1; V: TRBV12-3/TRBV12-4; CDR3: ASSRTGSRNEQF
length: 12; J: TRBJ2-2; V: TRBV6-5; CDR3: ASSFTGETGELF
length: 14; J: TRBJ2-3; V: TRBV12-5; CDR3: ASGPLQWGDPDTQY
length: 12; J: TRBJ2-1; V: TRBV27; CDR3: ASALESSYNEQF
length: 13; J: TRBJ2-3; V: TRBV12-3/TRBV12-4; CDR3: ASSYRGYGTDTQY
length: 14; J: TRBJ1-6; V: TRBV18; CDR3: ASSQTGEPLGTPLH
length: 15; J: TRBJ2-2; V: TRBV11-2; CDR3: ASSNSGPTFRTGELF
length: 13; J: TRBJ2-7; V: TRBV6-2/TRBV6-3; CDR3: ASTLNDGSVYEQY
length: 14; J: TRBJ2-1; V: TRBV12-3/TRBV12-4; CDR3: ASSPFRGPAYNEQF
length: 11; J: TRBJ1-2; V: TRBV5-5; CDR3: ASSPDINYGYT
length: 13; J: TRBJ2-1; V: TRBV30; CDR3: AWRPLDGTYNEQF
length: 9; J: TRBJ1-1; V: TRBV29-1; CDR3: SVGDYTEAF
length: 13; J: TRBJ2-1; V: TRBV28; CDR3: ASTRTGSPNNEQF
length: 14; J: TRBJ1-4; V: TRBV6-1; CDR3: ASSPYRQGRSEKLF
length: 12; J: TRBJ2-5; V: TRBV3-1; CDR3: ASSYSISQETQY
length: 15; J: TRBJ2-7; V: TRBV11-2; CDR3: ASSLGFDTLLPYEQY
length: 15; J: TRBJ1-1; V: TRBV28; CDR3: ASSPFEARTRGTEAF
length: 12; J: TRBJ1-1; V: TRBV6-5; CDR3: ASSYGQGITEAF
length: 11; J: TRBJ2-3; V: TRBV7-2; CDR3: ASSLGVPDTQY
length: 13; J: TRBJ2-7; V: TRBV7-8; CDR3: ASSLAGDRYYEQY
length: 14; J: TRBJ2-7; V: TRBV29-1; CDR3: SARAPGGGRVNEQY
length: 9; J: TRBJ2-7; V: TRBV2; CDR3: ASKGDNEQY
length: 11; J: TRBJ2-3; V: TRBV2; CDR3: ASSGGFTDTQY
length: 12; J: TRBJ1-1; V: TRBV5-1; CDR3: AGSPGQMNTEAF
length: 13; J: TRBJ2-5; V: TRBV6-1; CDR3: ASSEEAQYQETQY